A selection of T cell receptor beta chains follows, all from one sample in a study of shared clonotypes between healthy human individuals. TCRdb's copy holds only in-frame clones and misses some; the assay was immunoSEQ multiplex PCR. The sample has about 2 million clones, about 95% seen once; the top ten hold 1% to 1.5%. The source material was naive CD8+ T cells sorted from blood. The receptors were gathered from a young man in good health. CDR3s include the opening cysteine and the closing phenylalanine or tryptophan. Each record gives: V gene, D gene, clone size, J gene, CDR3 DNA, CDR3 protein. A D gene is named only where the DNA matches it firmly. Part of the rows lack a size; the others show once, few, many or a class for expanded clones.

>TRBV7-4|-|-|TRBJ1-3
TGTGCCAGCAGCTTCCTAGGACACCCGAGCTCTGGAAACACCATATATTTT
CASSFLGHPSSGNTIYF
>TRBV10-3|-|-|TRBJ2-3
TGTGCCATCAGTGAGAGTCGTGGTGGTGACACAGATACGCAGTATTTT
CAISESRGGDTDTQYF
>TRBV19|-|-|TRBJ2-5
TGTGCCAGTAGTCGGGACTACCAAGAGACCCAGTACTTC
CASSRDYQETQYF
>TRBV5-1|-|-|TRBJ2-1
TGCGCCAGCAGCGACTTCTACAGCGGCCCCTACAATGAGCAGTTCTTC
CASSDFYSGPYNEQFF
>TRBV19|TRBD1|-|TRBJ2-7
TGTGCCAGTAGTTCCTGGACAGGGTTCCACGAGCAGTACTTC
CASSSWTGFHEQYF
>TRBV7-8|-|once|TRBJ2-5
TGTGCCAGCAGCTCCTTGGCAGGGACACAAGAGACCCAGTACTTC
CASSSLAGTQETQYF
>TRBV9|-|-|TRBJ2-7
TGTGCCAGCAGCGTAGGTCCGGATTCCTACGAGCAGTACTTC
CASSVGPDSYEQYF
>TRBV7-8|-|-|TRBJ2-7
TGTGCCAGCAGCTTAGGCATCTACCCCTACGAGCAGTACTTC
CASSLGIYPYEQYF
>TRBV7-2|TRBD2|-|TRBJ2-5
TGTGCCAGCAGCCAGGCCAGCCAGCGGGAGGTTCTAGAGACCCAGTACTTC
CASSQASQREVLETQYF
>TRBV30|-|-|TRBJ2-4
TGTGCCTGGAGTGTAACCAGGCCAATAGCCAAAAACATTCAGTACTTC
CAWSVTRPIAKNIQYF
>TRBV4-3|TRBD1|-|TRBJ1-1
TGCGCCAGCAGCCAAGATCACACAGGGGAGAACACTGAAGCTTTCTTT
CASSQDHTGENTEAFF
>TRBV7-9|TRBD1|-|TRBJ2-2
TGTGCCAGCAGCGACTCCGGGACAGACACCGGGGAGCTGTTTTTT
CASSDSGTDTGELFF
>TRBV27|-|-|TRBJ1-5
TGTGCCAGCAGATCAAGGGGGGCGGGCAATCAGCCCCAGCATTTT
CASRSRGAGNQPQHF
>TRBV7-3|-|-|TRBJ2-1
TGTGCCAGCAGCGACGGTCCCCAGTACAATGAGCAGTTCTTC
CASSDGPQYNEQFF
>TRBV19|-|-|TRBJ1-5
TGTGCCAGTAGTATTGACGGAGATAGCAATCAGCCCCAGCATTTT
CASSIDGDSNQPQHF
>TRBV27|-|-|TRBJ1-1
TGTGCCAGCAGCCTGACAGGGAACACTGAAGCTTTCTTT
CASSLTGNTEAFF
>TRBV7-7|TRBD1|-|TRBJ2-1
TGTGCTAGCAGCCCCGGGACAGGCAACTCTTACAATGAGCAGTTCTTC
CASSPGTGNSYNEQFF
>TRBV4-1|TRBD1|-|TRBJ2-7
TGCGCCAGCAGCCAAACCGATCAGGGGGATTACGAGCAGTACTTC
CASSQTDQGDYEQYF
>TRBV28|-|-|TRBJ1-5
TGTGCCAGCAGTTTATCGATACGTCAGCCCCAGCATTTT
CASSLSIRQPQHF
>TRBV6-5|-|-|TRBJ1-2
TGTGCCAGCAGTTACTGGGAAAACTATGGCTACACCTTC
CASSYWENYGYTF
>TRBV30|TRBD2|-|TRBJ2-7
TGTGCCTGGAGTGCCTCGGGACTAGACTACGAGCAGTACTTC
CAWSASGLDYEQYF
>TRBV7-2|TRBD1|-|TRBJ2-5
TGTGCCAGCAGAGGCACGACAGGGTACCAAGAGACCCAGTACTTC
CASRGTTGYQETQYF
>TRBV5-6|-|-|TRBJ2-7
TGTGCCAGCAGCCCATCTGCATCCTACGAGCAGTACTTC
CASSPSASYEQYF
>TRBV6-1|TRBD1|-|TRBJ1-4
TGTGCCAGCAGTGGATCCCCTTGGAGGGGGCTTGATGAAAAACTGTTTTTT
CASSGSPWRGLDEKLFF
>TRBV5-4|TRBD2|once|TRBJ2-1
TGTGCCAGCAGCTTGGTGACGGGAGGGCCCTACAATGAGCAGTTCTTC
CASSLVTGGPYNEQFF
>TRBV6-5|-|-|TRBJ2-2
TGTGCCAGCAGTCCAAACACCGGGGAGCTGTTTTTT
CASSPNTGELFF
>TRBV29-1|-|-|TRBJ1-2
TGCAGCGCCGCCGATCTAACTGGCGGCTACACCTTC
CSAADLTGGYTF
>TRBV15|-|-|TRBJ2-7
TGTGCCACCAGCGTACGGGGGAGTTCCAACGAGCAGTACTTC
CATSVRGSSNEQYF
>TRBV29-1|-|-|TRBJ2-1
TGCAGCGCTCGGGACGGAGCCTACAATGAGCAGTTCTTC
CSARDGAYNEQFF
>TRBV19|-|-|TRBJ2-1
TGTGCCAGTACCCGCGAGGAGGGGAGGAATGAGCAGTTCTTC
CASTREEGRNEQFF
>TRBV10-2|TRBD2|-|TRBJ2-5
TGCGCCAGCAGCGTACTAGCGGTGTGGGAGACCCAGTACTTC
CASSVLAVWETQYF
>TRBV5-1|TRBD1|-|TRBJ2-3
TGCGCCAGCAGCCTGGACAGGGGGTTTAGCACAGATACGCAGTATTTT
CASSLDRGFSTDTQYF
>TRBV7-8|-|-|TRBJ2-7
TGTGCCAGCAGCTTAGGCGGCGGGAAAAACTACGAGCAGTACTTC
CASSLGGGKNYEQYF
>TRBV2|-|-|TRBJ2-2
TGTGCCACCACCCGCCTCACCGGGGAGCTGTTTTTT
CATTRLTGELFF
>TRBV29-1|-|-|TRBJ1-2
TGCAGCGTTGGGGGGTCCGGGAATGGCTACACCTTC
CSVGGSGNGYTF
>TRBV5-1|-|-|TRBJ1-6
TGCGCCAGCAGCTTGACACGGGGACCACCCCTCCACTTT
CASSLTRGPPLHF
>TRBV5-1|-|-|TRBJ2-1
TGCGCCAGCAGCCCAATTGGTGATGACGGATACAATGAGCAGTTCTTC
CASSPIGDDGYNEQFF
>TRBV6-5|TRBD2|-|TRBJ2-1
TGTGCCAGCAGTTACAATAGCGGGGGAGGCAATGAGCAGTTCTTC
CASSYNSGGGNEQFF
>TRBV9|-|-|TRBJ1-6
TGTGCCAGCAGCGCCGAGACGGATTCACCCCTCCACTTT
CASSAETDSPLHF
>TRBV30|-|-|TRBJ2-7
TGTGCCTGCCGAGAAGTATACGAGCAGTACTTC
CACREVYEQYF
>TRBV4-1|-|-|TRBJ1-1
TGCGCCAGCAGCCAAAGGGTCGGGGAGGATACGACCCGGATCGAAGCTTTCTTT
CASSQRVGEDTTRIEAFF
>TRBV25-1|-|-|TRBJ2-7
TGTGCCAGCAGTGCGACAGGGAGGCACGAGCAGTACTTC
CASSATGRHEQYF
>TRBV27|-|-|TRBJ2-1
TGTGCCAGCACGCCCTCCCCGGGAGTTGAGCAGTTCTTC
CASTPSPGVEQFF
>TRBV6-1|-|-|TRBJ1-3
TGTGCCAGCAGTGTGTCGGAGGGCTCTGGAAACACCATATATTTT
CASSVSEGSGNTIYF
>TRBV4-1|TRBD2|-|TRBJ2-5
TGCGCCAGCAGCCAAGAAGGGCTAGCGGGGGCAGAGACCCAGTACTTC
CASSQEGLAGAETQYF
>TRBV9|TRBD1|-|TRBJ2-7
TGTGCCAGCAGCTCCTCGCCGGGACAGGGAATCAGCGAGCAGTACTTC
CASSSSPGQGISEQYF
>TRBV10-3|-|-|TRBJ2-3
TGTGCCATCAGTGAGCCGGGACTCGGATTAGATACGCAGTATTTT
CAISEPGLGLDTQYF
>TRBV19|-|-|TRBJ1-1
TGTGCCAGTAGTATAGATCTGGGCGAGGCTTTCTTT
CASSIDLGEAFF
>TRBV29-1|-|-|TRBJ2-1
TGCAGCGTTGGGGCCAATGTGGGTAGCTACTCCTACAATGAGCAGTTCTTC
CSVGANVGSYSYNEQFF
>TRBV19|TRBD1|-|TRBJ2-7
TGTGCCAGTAGTATCGCCCAGGGGGCGTCCTACGAGCAGTACTTC
CASSIAQGASYEQYF
>TRBV5-4|-|-|TRBJ2-3
TGTGCCAGCAGCTCCATAGCGGTTAGCACAGATACGCAGTATTTT
CASSSIAVSTDTQYF
>TRBV7-8|TRBD2|-|TRBJ2-1
TGTGCCAGCAGCTTCCCTAAGACTAGCGGGGACGCCTACAATGAGCAGTTCTTC
CASSFPKTSGDAYNEQFF
>TRBV13|-|-|TRBJ1-5
TGTGCCAGCAGTAAGGGCAGCAATCAGCCCCAGCATTTT
CASSKGSNQPQHF
>TRBV11-2|TRBD2|-|TRBJ2-3
TGTGCCAGCAGCTCCTCCGGGACCGGGACTAGCGGGGGAAATACGCAGTATTTT
CASSSSGTGTSGGNTQYF
>TRBV6-5|-|-|TRBJ2-7
TGTGCCAGCAGCAACGGCTACGAGCAGTACTTC
CASSNGYEQYF
>TRBV6-6|TRBD1|once|TRBJ1-1
TGTGCCAGCAGTTACATGACAGGGGTAGAAGCTTTCTTT
CASSYMTGVEAFF
>TRBV19|-|-|TRBJ2-7
TGTGCCAGTAGTTATCGGCTGGGGGAGTACGAGCAGTACTTC
CASSYRLGEYEQYF
>TRBV2|-|-|TRBJ2-7
TGTGCCAGCCAGTTAAGTGTCGAGGGCAGCTCCTACGAGCAGTACTTC
CASQLSVEGSSYEQYF
>TRBV4-1|-|-|TRBJ2-7
TGCGCCAGCAGCCAAGGGAATCTCTACGAGCAGTACTTC
CASSQGNLYEQYF
>TRBV5-6|-|-|TRBJ1-5
TGTGCCAGCAGCTTGGGGGAGGGCAATCAGCCCCAGCATTTT
CASSLGEGNQPQHF